The TCR beta chain under discussion was sequenced for a study of T cells after posttransplantation cyclophosphamide (dated by TCRdb to about 2016). With regard to the full study: Using TRB sequencing, the study followed how the T cell repertoire rebuilt after myeloablative bone marrow transplantation with posttransplantation cyclophosphamide given as GVHD prophylaxis. Samples from approximately 37 PTCy-treated patients, along with samples from roughly 15 of their related bone marrow donors, underwent antigen receptor sequencing. Blood from all 35 or so PTCy patients who had 1-year posttransplant specimens underwent TRB sequencing. In 3 patients, up to about 3 additional blood samples taken between 2 and 5.2 years after transplant also underwent TRB sequencing, as did pretransplant blood from a handful of patients. TRA and TRB clonality were tightly correlated in 9 or 10 samples, so subsequent TCR analyses focused on TRB only. Public TRB sequences were compared against a database of over 3,500 sequences linked to responses to pathogens, tumor antigens, self-antigens and alloantigens.

TRB sequencing was run on genomic DNA with either the immunoSEQ assay at survey resolution or the hsTCRB kit. The original pipeline was this. The immunoSEQ software was used for initial read processing, and the LymphoSeq R package was used for repertoire analyses. Clonality was computed as 1 minus normalized Shannon entropy; Gini coefficient was also calculated for each TRB dataset. To infer phenotypes in unsorted samples, TRB sequences from sorted subsets of the recipient or donor were mapped onto the unsorted samples of the same recipient. Held by TCRdb, this immuneACCESS table contains in-frame sequences only and omits some clones. Under half of the omission traces to an unresolved V gene where checked; the cause of the rest is unknown. That table furnishes V, J and clone size, whereas the DNA furnished D and trimming. This sample has more than 15,000 clones in its table, and 94% of those were observed once. The ten most abundant clones make up under 0.3% of the sample.

A note on this clone: It has no known antigen specificity. Base qualities are missing; no much larger clone stands one base away.

Viable CD3+CD4+ or CD3+CD8+ cells that were CCR7+CD45RA+CD45RO-CD95-CD27+CD28+ were defined as naive T cells. Peripheral blood samples were provided by related bone marrow donors on the day of marrow donation. Peripheral blood and bone marrow mononuclear cells were isolated by Ficoll-Hypaque density centrifugation and were cryopreserved. Sorting of CD4+ and CD8+ T cells, including naive and memory subsets, was performed by FACS on a FACSAria II. The research as a whole found: Donor-recipient similarity was low at 1-2 months but rose over the first year, and later blood repertoires were often dominated by donor CD8+ memory clones. Across approximately 41 patients, TRB clonality was highly associated with recipient CMV seropositivity and CMV reactivation, and PTCy diversity was similar to diversity in CNI/methotrexate controls. The TRB repertoires of T cells infiltrating skin or the GI tract showed only limited overlap with the TRB repertoires found in blood.

The CDR3, cysteine through phenylalanine, is 18 amino acids long. This entry keeps only the CDR3 DNA: 54 bases, framed from base 1. From the germline V gene, CDR1 is SGHTA and CDR2 is FQGNSA. Trimming leaves V shorter by 2 bases and J shorter by 2 bases, with the junction holding 13 bases beyond the gene matches. The sequencing input was naive CD4+ T cells sorted from blood. This TCR derives from a woman in her forties or fifties in good health and a related stem cell transplant donor. The rearranged segments are TRBV7-2 and TRBJ2-3; 7 bases in the junction line up with TRBD2. Read as DNA, the sequence is TGTGCCAGCAGCTTACGGGGGACTACATCCCGTTTCACAGATACGCAGTATTTT. Its translation reads: CASSLRGTTSRFTDTQYF. Where the CDR3 stops, the reference TRBV7-2 and TRBJ2-3 genes take over; the full variable domain is GAGVSQSPSNKVTEKGKDVELRCDPISGHTALYWYRQSLGQGLEFLIYFQGNSAPDKSGLPSDRFSAERTGGSVSTLTIQRTQQEDSAVYLCASSLRGTTSRFTDTQYFGPGTRLTVL.